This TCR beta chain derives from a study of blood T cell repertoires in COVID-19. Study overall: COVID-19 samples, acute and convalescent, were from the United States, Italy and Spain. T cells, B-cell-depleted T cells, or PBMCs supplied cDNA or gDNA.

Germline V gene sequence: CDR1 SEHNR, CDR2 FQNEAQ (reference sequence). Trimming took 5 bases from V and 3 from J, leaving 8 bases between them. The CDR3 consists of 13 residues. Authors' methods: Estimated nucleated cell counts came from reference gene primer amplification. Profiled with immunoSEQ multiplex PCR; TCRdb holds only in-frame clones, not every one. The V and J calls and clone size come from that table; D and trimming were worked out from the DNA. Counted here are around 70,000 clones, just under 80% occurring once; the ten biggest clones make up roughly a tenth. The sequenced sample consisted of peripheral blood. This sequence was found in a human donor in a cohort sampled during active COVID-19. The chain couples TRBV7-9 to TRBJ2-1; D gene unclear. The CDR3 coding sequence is TGTGCCAGCAGCACAGCCAACTACAATGAGCAGTTCTTC. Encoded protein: CASSTANYNEQFF.